This T cell receptor beta chain emerged from a study of blood T cell repertoires in COVID-19. Study-level information: The United States, Italy and Spain provided the acute and convalescent COVID-19 samples.

There are a few counts of this clone. Assay: immunoSEQ multiplex PCR; the TCRdb copy retains only in-frame clones and omits some. The data contain 200,000 to 250,000 clones, 75% to 85% of them singletons. Per germline, CDR1 LNHDA and CDR2 SQIVND (reference sequence). CDR3 length: 12 amino acids. Trimming took off 4 bases at V and 7 bases at J, with 10 bases between the two ends. J is TRBJ1-2 and V is TRBV19; maybe TRBD1 (5 bases). Input material: peripheral blood. This receptor was obtained from an elderly woman with COVID-19, enrolled during active disease. The CDR3 DNA reads as TGTGCCAGTAGTACCTACGGGGGTGGCTACACCTTC. Translated, it gives CASSTYGGGYTF. The whole variable domain, filled in from reference TRBV19 and TRBJ1-2, reads DGGITQSPKYLFRKEGQNVTLSCEQNLNHDAMYWYRQDPGQGLRLIYYSQIVNDFQKGDIAEGYSVSREKKESFPLTVTSAQKNPTAFYLCASSTYGGGYTFGSGTRLTVV.